Each of the 2 T cell receptor beta chains below was sequenced from the same sample in a study of shared clonotypes between healthy human individuals. TCRdb keeps only in-frame clones here, not all; method: immunoSEQ multiplex PCR. The sample holds 2,100,000 or so clones, around 95% seen once. Input material: naive CD4+ T cells sorted from blood. Subset of the sample: CD45RA+ positively selected. These receptors all stem from a man between 18 and 35 years old in good health.

The chain uses TRBV5-1 and TRBJ2-7; D could derive from TRBD1 or TRBD2 (5 bases each). The V end was cut by 4 bases, the J end by 6 bases, with 17 bases between. CDR3 size: 14 residues. Germline V lookup: CDR1 SGHRS, CDR2 YFSETQ. The CDR3 sequence: CASSRGDTVAEQYF. In nucleotides, the CDR3 is TGCGCCAGCAGCCGGGGCGATACAGTGGCCGAGCAGTACTTC.

This clone was seen only once. The rearrangement uses TRBV9 and TRBJ2-5; TRBD2 matches at 7 bases. Trimming took 3 bases from V and 4 from J; bases not matched to a gene: 12. Per the germline V gene, CDR1 is SGDLS and CDR2 is YYNGEE. The CDR3 runs 16 residues. As DNA, the CDR3 is TGTGCCAGCAGCGCCTCGCTAGCGGAGCGAGGAGAGACCCAGTACTTC. Protein: CASSASLAERGETQYF. The full variable domain, in which reference TRBV9 and TRBJ2-5 provide the parts outside the CDR3, is DSGVTQTPKHLITATGQRVTLRCSPRSGDLSVYWYQQSLDQGLQFLIQYYNGEERAKGNILERFSAQQFPDLHSELNLSSLELGDSALYFCASSASLAERGETQYFGPGTRLLVL.